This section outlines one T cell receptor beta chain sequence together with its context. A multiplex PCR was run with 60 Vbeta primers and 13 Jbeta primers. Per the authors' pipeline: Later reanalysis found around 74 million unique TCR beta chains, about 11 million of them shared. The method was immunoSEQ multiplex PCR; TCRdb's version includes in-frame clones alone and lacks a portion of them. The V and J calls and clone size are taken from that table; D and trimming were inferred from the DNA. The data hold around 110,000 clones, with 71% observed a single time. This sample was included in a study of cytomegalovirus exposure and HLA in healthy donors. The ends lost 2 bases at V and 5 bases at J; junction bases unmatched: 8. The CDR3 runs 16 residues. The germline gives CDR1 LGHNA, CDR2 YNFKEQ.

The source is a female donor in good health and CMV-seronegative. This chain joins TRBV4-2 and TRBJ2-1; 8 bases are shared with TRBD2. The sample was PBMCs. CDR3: CASSQYSGTADNEQFF. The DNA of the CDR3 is TGTGCCAGCAGCCAATATAGCGGGACGGCCGACAATGAGCAGTTCTTC.